Sequencing of this TCR beta chain was carried out in a study of blood T cell repertoires in COVID-19. Study-level background: From the United States, Italy and Spain came samples of acute and convalescent COVID-19. Nucleic acid was either cDNA or gDNA, and it came from T cells, B-cell-depleted T cells, or PBMCs.

Enrolled during active infection, Seattle patients were then followed longitudinally. Per the authors' pipeline: How many nucleated cells were present was estimated from reference gene primer amplification. Sequencing was performed with immunoSEQ multiplex PCR; in TCRdb, only in-frame clones are kept and a portion is missing. D and trimming come from the DNA, and the V and J calls and clone size come from that table. The data contain fewer than 250,000 clones, more than 85% of them singletons. This clonotype was obtained from a man in his 60s with COVID-19, enrolled during active disease. The sample taken for sequencing was peripheral blood.

As DNA, the CDR3 is TGTGCCAGCAGTCTTTCCTACGAGCAGTACTTC. Encoded protein: CASSLSYEQYF. The chain carries TRBV2 and TRBJ2-7; D not resolved. This CDR3 comprises 11 residues. V lost 5 bases, J lost 1 base, and 3 bases lay in between. Germline loops: CDR1 SNHLY, CDR2 FYNNEI.